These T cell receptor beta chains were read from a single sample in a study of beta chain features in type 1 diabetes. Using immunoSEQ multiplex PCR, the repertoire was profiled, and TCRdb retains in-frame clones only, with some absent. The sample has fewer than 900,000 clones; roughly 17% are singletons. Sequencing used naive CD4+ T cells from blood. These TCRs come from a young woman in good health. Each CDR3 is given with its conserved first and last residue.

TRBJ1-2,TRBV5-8,CASSLGLGGGYGYTF
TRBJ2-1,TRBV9,CASSVVGGAYNEQFF
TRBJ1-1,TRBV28,CASSSPTGLNTEAFF
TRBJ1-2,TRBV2,CASSGDRGLDGYTF
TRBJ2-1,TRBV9,CASSVDVRAGGNEQFF
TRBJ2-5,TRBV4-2,CASSQDTSQETQYF
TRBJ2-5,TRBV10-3,CAISNSIAGVKETQYF
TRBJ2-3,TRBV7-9,CASSLEGARGDTQYF
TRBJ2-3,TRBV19,CASSLREGRYTQYF
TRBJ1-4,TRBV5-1,CASSRGQAPYNEKLFF
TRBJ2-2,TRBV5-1,CASSLWVLAGNTGELFF
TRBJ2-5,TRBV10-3,CAISGAGQETQYF
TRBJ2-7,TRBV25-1,CASSEPGSLAYEQYF
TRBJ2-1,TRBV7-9,CASSSMTGATYNEQFF
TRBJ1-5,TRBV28,CASSPTGFKQPQHF
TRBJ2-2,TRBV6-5,CAGGRGPTGELFF
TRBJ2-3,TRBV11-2,CASSSGGSGRDTQYF
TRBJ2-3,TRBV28,CASKRGSEGTDTQYF
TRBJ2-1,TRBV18,CASSPSGNNEQFF
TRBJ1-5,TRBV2,CASRGQGGQPQHF
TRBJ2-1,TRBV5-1,CATQTGSGSYNEQFF
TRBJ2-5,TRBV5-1,CASSPWGAGIEETQYF
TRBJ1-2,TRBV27,CASSFYGYTF
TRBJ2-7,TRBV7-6,CASSPGTSVYEQYF
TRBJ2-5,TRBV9,CASSLTGGAYQETQYF
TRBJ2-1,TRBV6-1,CASSRTGSSYNEQFF
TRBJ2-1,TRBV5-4,CASSLSGRPSYNEQFF
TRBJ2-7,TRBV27,CASSFRSNYEQYF
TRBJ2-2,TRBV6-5,CASSYREGGELFF
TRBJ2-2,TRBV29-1,CSVAKRESAGELFF
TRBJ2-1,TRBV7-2,CASSPGGLYNEQFF
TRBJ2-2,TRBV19,CASSRSTANTGELFF
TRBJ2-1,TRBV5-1,CASSLLAGGPNEQFF
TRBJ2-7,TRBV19,CASSGREGTEQYF
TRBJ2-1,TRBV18,CASSRGNEQFF
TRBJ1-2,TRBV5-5,CASSPTGGYGYTF
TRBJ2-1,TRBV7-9,CASSNLADSYNEQFF
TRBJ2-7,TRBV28,CASRGPQGIHEQYF
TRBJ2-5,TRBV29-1,CSVGWEETQYF
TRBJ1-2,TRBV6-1,CASRTNRAANYGYTF
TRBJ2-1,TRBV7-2,CASSLDPNPTSGRRSEQFF